What follows describes a single T cell receptor beta chain. The record originates from a study of blood T cells in healthy people across ages. Germline V CDR1 and CDR2: MNHEY, SVGEGT. V trimming: 9 bases; J trimming: 6 bases; junction bases outside the gene matches: 9. The CDR3 covers 13 residues. With a J-beta primer mix and a sample-barcoded 5' primer, a second PCR ran 7 to 11 cycles. TCRdb recomputed calls from the 5' RACE reads with MiXCR, one row per CDR3 protein. The repertoire has approximately 1,000,000 distinct CDR3 sequences, about two fifths of them found once; the top ten carry about 12%. Samples each yielded at least 5 micrograms of total RNA.

This chain links TRBV6-2 or TRBV6-3 with TRBJ2-7, with 9 positions matching TRBD1. Specimen: blood. The origin of this receptor is a young man in good health. The CDR3 is CASIQGAGGEQYF. The CDR3 bases are TGTGCCAGTATACAGGGGGCAGGAGGCGAGCAGTACTTC.